What follows describes a single T cell receptor beta chain. This clonotype was detected only a few times. There is no known antigen for this receptor. No much larger clone is present one base from it, and per-base qualities are unavailable. Trimming accounts for 4 bases at V and 4 bases at J, while the number of junction bases matched to no gene is 7. For CDR1 and CDR2, the germline V gene lists SNHLY and FYNNEI. The CDR3 measures 16 amino acids from cysteine to phenylalanine. The read is trimmed to its CDR3 DNA, 48 bases read in frame from base 1. The time point label on this specimen signifies: persistent/refractory GD, antithyroid drugs over 5 years with positive TRAb. RNA was extracted from PBMCs in TRIzol for both TCR sequencing and RNA sequencing. The diagnosis of Graves' disease followed American Thyroid Association guidelines. Patients for the study were recruited at an endocrinology department in Xi'an, China. From each patient, nine milliliters of peripheral blood was collected into an EDTA anticoagulant tube. Ficoll Paque Plus density gradient separation was used to isolate PBMCs, and no further T cell sorting was done. An Agilent 2100 Bioanalyzer and agarose gel were used to check RNA quality, while a NanoDrop 2000 measured RNA concentration.

The data were taken from a study of regulatory T cells in long-lasting Graves disease listed by TCRdb under 2021. Some background on the complete study: Persistent Graves' disease was defined as antithyroid drug treatment for over 5 years with persistently positive TSH receptor autoantibodies. Patients with persistent Graves' disease were compared with patients with newly diagnosed Graves' disease using TCR sequencing and RNA sequencing of peripheral blood. The study took place in China and was registered as a clinical trial. A total of about 33 samples underwent TCR sequencing: around 13 from persistent and some 20 from newly diagnosed Graves' disease patients. Antithyroid drugs had been taken for approximately 10 years on average by persistent Graves' disease patients in the clinical cohort.

Summary of the overall study and its limitations: Only the TCR beta chain was sequenced and analyzed. Preferential use of TRBV28, TRBJ1-2 and TRBJ2-5 was observed in persistent disease, whereas TRBV20-1 and TRBJ2-1 were favored in newly diagnosed disease. The authors noted that the small sample size was a limitation that may lower accuracy. Lower TCR Shannon entropy and fewer highly expanded clones were observed in persistent Graves' disease patients than in newly diagnosed patients, which suggested clonal expansion. Peripheral blood alone was examined, since thyroid tissue, which constituted the primary lesion, could not be accessed. More public clonotypes were shared among persistent patients (around 2,600) than among newly diagnosed patients (more than 900).

The library was obtained by multiplex PCR. Sequenced on an Illumina HiSeq 4000. iRepertoire HTBI primers and Arm-PCR amplification of CDR3 regions were used to construct TCR beta libraries. Before sequencing, the PCR products went through gel purification. Concerning the study's data processing: Gene usage analysis of CDR3 amino acid clonotypes relied on the 55 to 80 TRBV and 14 TRBJ segments identified across samples. COPE and FqMerger were used to merge the filtered high-quality paired reads into contigs. BLAST was used to align contigs to the IMGT TRBV, TRBD and TRBJ reference genes, and CDR3 was defined following IMGT. Highly expanded clones were defined as clonotypes with a frequency above 0.1%. Shannon entropy served as the measure of repertoire diversity, while the Gini coefficient captured V-J evenness. Public clonotypes were defined as clonotypes shared by more than one individual. The raw public reads went through TCRdb reprocessing: fastp at Q25, MiXCR clone calling, in-frame beta chains kept. Merged by CDR3 protein, the rows form single entries marked with the most common genes and DNA. The V and J calls reflect TCRdb's pipeline rather than the authors' work. The sample has a few hundred thousand distinct CDR3 sequences on record, about 20% of them singletons. Jointly, the top ten make up around 13% of the sample.

The chain is made from TRBV2 and TRBJ2-2, with TRBD1 matching 9 junction bases. The TCR comes from a female donor with Graves disease. This specimen consisted of peripheral blood mononuclear cells (PBMCs), obtained when the disease was refractory, from a patient treated with antithyroid drugs. The CDR3 loop reads CASSVNRGQTTGELFF. The sequenced DNA is TGTGCCAGCAGTGTTAACAGGGGGCAAACCACCGGGGAGCTGTTTTTT.